The clone carrying this TCR beta chain has more than one count but fewer than ten. Original data processing: Amplification with reference gene primers provided the estimates of nucleated cell counts. This table comes from immunoSEQ multiplex PCR, and its TCRdb copy is limited to in-frame clones, with some not included. V, J and clone size are those of that table, while D and trimming were read from the DNA. The table includes 150,000 or so clones, 70% to 85% detected once. These data belong to a study of blood T cell repertoires in COVID-19. A Seattle source enrolled patients during active infection and followed them longitudinally. This CDR3 is built from 15 residues. With 2 bases removed from V and 2 bases from J, the gap between germline ends came to 12 bases. CDR1 is MNHEY, CDR2 SVGAGI, per germline.

The sample comprised peripheral blood. The V call is TRBV6-5, the J call TRBJ1-1; D is uncertain. This TCR was sampled from a man between 60 and 75 years old with COVID-19, enrolled during active disease. The CDR3 sequence is CASSYTYRGNTEAFF. The CDR3 bases are TGTGCCAGCAGTTACACTTATCGGGGTAACACTGAAGCTTTCTTT.